Below are 14 T cell receptor beta chains sequenced from a single sample in a study of T-cell reconstitution after alpha-beta-depleted transplantation in children. Unique molecular identifiers were incorporated into the prepared TCRbeta library. TCRdb called the PCR reads again in MiXCR, with one record for every CDR3 protein. This sample has roughly 160,000 distinct CDR3 sequences, with around 10% found just once. The specimen was PBMCs, collected before TCRalphabeta/CD19-depleted stem cell transplant. The receptors come from a boy aged 2 to 9 with acute myeloid leukemia, due to receive a stem cell transplant.

This clonotype was counted many times. The V gene is TRBV11-2, the J gene TRBJ1-4, with D unresolved. Trimming pared 5 bases from V and 8 bases from J, leaving 12 bases between. The V gene's germline CDR1 is SGHAT and CDR2 FQNNGV. The CDR3 loop spans 13 amino acids. CDR3 in DNA: TGTGCCAGCAGCCCTACCGGCTCAGAAAAACTGTTTTTT. Amino acids: CASSPTGSEKLFF.

This clonotype was observed a few times. The V call is TRBV7-6, the J call TRBJ2-3; 9 nucleotides line up with TRBD2. Germline lookup yields CDR1 SGHVS and CDR2 FNYEAQ. The CDR3 has 16 amino acids. With 4 bases clipped from V and 0 bases from J, the junction kept 5 bases outside the gene matches. The CDR3 DNA is TGTGCCAGCAGCTCCCGACTAGCGGAAAGCACAGATACGCAGTATTTT. Encoded protein: CASSSRLAESTDTQYF.

This clonotype appeared many times. This chain links TRBV28 with TRBJ1-4; 8 nucleotides match TRBD1. The CDR3 sequence is 13 residues long. In germline, CDR1 is MDHEN, CDR2 SYDVKM. V shed 6 bases and J 8 bases; nucleotides not matched to a gene: 5. As DNA, the CDR3 is TGTGCCAGCAGAGGACAGGGTGAGGAAAAACTGTTTTTT. Translating it yields CASRGQGEEKLFF.

The sample holds many counts of this clonotype. The V gene is TRBV7-2, the J gene TRBJ2-1, with TRBD2 identical over 7 bases. V was clipped by 4 bases and J by 9 bases; unmatched bases: 9. This CDR3 is built from 14 residues. The germline V gene has CDR1 SGHTA and CDR2 FQGNSA. CDR3 sequence reads: CASSYSVGTIEQFF. The DNA for the CDR3 is TGTGCCAGCAGCTATAGCGTAGGGACTATTGAGCAGTTCTTC. Full variable domain (outside the CDR3, taken from reference TRBV7-2 and TRBJ2-1): GAGVSQSPSNKVTEKGKDVELRCDPISGHTALYWYRQSLGQGLEFLIYFQGNSAPDKSGLPSDRFSAERTGGSVSTLTIQRTQQEDSAVYLCASSYSVGTIEQFFGPGTRLTVL.

In this sample, this clonotype turned up many times. V usage is TRBV2 and J usage is TRBJ2-1; D is unresolved. This CDR3 has 15 residues. Germline lookup yields CDR1 SNHLY and CDR2 FYNNEI. The V and J ends lost 0 bases and 5 bases respectively, with 11 bases between them. The CDR3 is CASSEAVGGHNEQFF. The CDR3 coding sequence is TGTGCCAGCAGTGAAGCGGTTGGCGGCCACAATGAGCAGTTCTTC.

This clonotype was seen at least ten times. The chain carries TRBV5-4 and TRBJ2-1, with 7 bases matching TRBD2. Germline lookup yields CDR1 SGHNT and CDR2 YYREEE (reference sequence). The CDR3 contains 19 residues. Trimming removed 0 bases from V and 1 base from J; junction bases left unmatched: 13. The CDR3 sequence is CASSLGAWGGGRSYNEQFF. In nucleotides, the CDR3 is TGTGCCAGCAGCTTGGGGGCGTGGGGGGGTGGGAGATCCTACAATGAGCAGTTCTTC. The whole variable domain, filled in from reference TRBV5-4 and TRBJ2-1, reads ETGVTQSPTHLIKTRGQQVTLRCSSQSGHNTVSWYQQALGQGPQFIFQYYREEENGRGNFPPRFSGLQFPNYSSELNVNALELDDSALYLCASSLGAWGGGRSYNEQFFGPGTRLTVL.

This clonotype appeared many times. This chain connects TRBV5-1 to TRBJ2-3; 7 bases are a match to TRBD1. CDR1 and CDR2 from the germline V gene are SGHRS and YFSETQ. The CDR3 contains 16 residues. V shed 4 bases and J 2 bases; nucleotides not matched to a gene: 10. The CDR3 here is CASSQWDSLNTDTQYF. In DNA form, the CDR3 reads TGCGCCAGCAGCCAATGGGACAGCCTCAACACAGATACGCAGTATTTT.

This clonotype has ten or more counts. This chain links TRBV20-1 with TRBJ1-1; 7 bases line up with TRBD1. CDR1 and CDR2 from the germline V gene are DFQATT and SNEGSKA (reference sequence). The CDR3 extends over 15 amino acids. The junction had 11 bases not matched to a gene; V was cut back by 3 bases and J by 4 bases. CDR3 sequence reads: CSASRGQTGTTEAFF. The DNA for the CDR3 is TGCAGTGCTAGTAGAGGACAGACAGGGACCACTGAAGCTTTCTTT.

This clonotype has at least ten counts. The chain links TRBV20-1 to TRBJ2-3, with 9 bases lining up with TRBD1. The CDR3 spans 14 residues. Losses at the gene ends were 5 bases for V and 1 base for J; bases not matched to a gene: 4. Germline-derived CDR1 and CDR2 are DFQATT and SNEGSKA (reference sequence). The CDR3 is CSAGRDRGTDTQYF. CDR3 bases: TGCAGTGCTGGGCGGGACAGGGGCACAGATACGCAGTATTTT.

This clonotype was seen repeatedly, ten times or more. The chain combines TRBV29-1 with TRBJ2-6, with D unclear. The CDR3 consists of 13 residues. Trimming removed 4 bases at V and 4 bases at J, with 8 bases between. Germline V gives CDR1 SQVTM, CDR2 ANQGSEA. The CDR3, as DNA: TGCAGCGTTGCGAGTCCCGGGGCCAACGTCCTGACTTTC. Its translation: CSVASPGANVLTF.

There are many counts of this clonotype. This chain connects TRBV5-6 to TRBJ2-7; D is possibly TRBD1 (5 bases). Germline V gene data show CDR1 as SGHDT and CDR2 as YYEEEE. This CDR3 is 15 amino acids long. The V end lost 0 bases, the J end lost 0 bases, and 10 bases lay between the germline ends. The CDR3 sequence: CASSLEGLSSYEQYV. CDR3 nucleotides: TGTGCCAGCAGCTTGGAGGGGTTGAGCTCCTACGAGCAGTACGTC.

This clonotype occurred many times. This chain connects TRBV20-1 to TRBJ2-7; 8 positions match TRBD2. The CDR3 has 15 residues. CDR1 and CDR2 (germline): DFQATT, SNEGSKA (reference sequence). V trimming: 0 bases; J trimming: 0 bases; junction bases outside the gene matches: 4. CDR3 protein: CSARDLAGPSYEQYF. DNA of the CDR3: TGCAGTGCTAGAGACCTAGCGGGCCCCTCCTACGAGCAGTACTTC.

This clonotype occurred many times. This chain joins TRBV3-1 and TRBJ2-5; 9 bases are a match to TRBD2. CDR3 size: 14 residues. Per germline, CDR1 LGHDT and CDR2 YNNKEL (reference sequence). V lost 5 bases and J lost 5; bases outside the gene matches: 6. In DNA form, the CDR3 reads TGTGCCAGCAGCTATAGCGGGAGTTGGGAGACCCAGTACTTC. It specifies CASSYSGSWETQYF.

V usage is TRBV5-1 and J usage is TRBJ2-3; D ambiguous. This CDR3 contains 12 residues. Germline CDR1 and CDR2: SGHRS and YFSETQ. V gave up 7 bases and J gave up 2 bases, with 8 bases separating them. CDR3 protein: CASRLFTDTQYF. In DNA, the CDR3 is TGCGCCAGCCGCCTCTTCACAGATACGCAGTATTTT. The whole variable domain, remainder taken from reference TRBV5-1 and TRBJ2-3, is KAGVTQTPRYLIKTRGQQVTLSCSPISGHRSVSWYQQTPGQGLQFLFEYFSETQRNKGNFPGRFSGRQFSNSRSEMNVSTLELGDSALYLCASRLFTDTQYFGPGTRLTVL.